The 9 T cell receptor beta chains given below trace back to one sample, sequenced in a study of long-term antiretroviral therapy in people with HIV. Survey-level resolution applied to immunoSEQ assay v3.0. Profiled with immunoSEQ multiplex PCR; TCRdb holds only in-frame clones, not every one. Seen here are fewer than 30,000 clones, roughly 80% observed once, and the top ten hold around 5.3%. The material sequenced was unsorted PBMCs, taken 0.7 years before starting antiretroviral therapy. The receptors here all came from a man aged 25-40 years with HIV.

The J gene is TRBJ1-1, the V gene TRBV10-1; no reliable D call. Trimming cost V 0 bases and J 1 base, with 12 bases left between them. Germline V gives CDR1 WNHNN, CDR2 SYGVQD (reference sequence). The CDR3 loop spans 16 amino acids. The CDR3 is CASSESSPRPNTEAFF. CDR3 bases: TGCGCCAGCAGTGAGTCCAGCCCCCGGCCGAACACTGAAGCTTTCTTT.

In its sample, this clone ranks as medium-sized. This chain links TRBV6-5 with TRBJ2-7; D is ambiguous. This CDR3 has 14 residues. The ends were cut back, 4 bases at V and 1 base at J, with 11 bases in the middle. Germline V lookup: CDR1 MNHEY, CDR2 SVGAGI. The CDR3 nucleotides read TGTGCCAGCAGTTCGGTGTGGGGATCCTACGAGCAGTACTTC. Amino acid sequence: CASSSVWGSYEQYF.

The rearrangement uses TRBV9 and TRBJ2-1; no firm D call. This CDR3 is built from 16 residues. Per the germline V gene, CDR1 is SGDLS and CDR2 is YYNGEE. V was cut by 0 bases and J by 5 bases, with 15 bases left in between. The CDR3 sequence: CASSVGPRRTDNEQFF. The CDR3 DNA reads TGTGCCAGCAGCGTAGGGCCCAGAAGAACCGACAATGAGCAGTTCTTC.

A single count supports this clone. The chain uses TRBV29-1 and TRBJ1-1, with TRBD1 identical over 8 bases. This CDR3 has 14 residues. Germline V gene lookup returns CDR1 SQVTM and CDR2 ANQGSEA. V dropped 6 bases and J dropped 0; count of bases not matched to a gene: 6. CDR3: CSVQQGVMNTEAFF. DNA of the CDR3: TGCAGCGTCCAACAGGGGGTAATGAACACTGAAGCTTTCTTT.

The chain recombines TRBV7-9 with TRBJ1-5; the D is unclear. The CDR3 consists of 14 residues. Trimming pared 3 bases from V and 5 bases from J, leaving 11 bases between. CDR1 and CDR2 from the germline V gene are SEHNR and FQNEAQ (reference sequence). DNA for the CDR3: TGTGCCAGCAGCTTCGAGCCTGGCGATCAGCCCCAGCATTTT. This sequence encodes CASSFEPGDQPQHF.

This chain joins TRBV6-6 and TRBJ1-6; D is undetermined. Germline CDR1 is MNHNY and CDR2 is SVGAGI (reference sequence). V lost 6 bases and J 2 bases, leaving 8 bases between the germline ends. The CDR3 has 14 amino acids. Written as DNA, the CDR3 is TGTGCCAGCAGGTACAGTGCCTATAATTCACCCCTCCACTTT. Translation: CASRYSAYNSPLHF.

This clone came up a few times. The J gene is TRBJ1-2, the V gene TRBV7-9; tentatively, D is TRBD1 (5 bases). The V end lost 6 bases, the J end lost 7 bases, and 9 bases lay between the germline ends. Per the germline V gene, CDR1 is SEHNR and CDR2 is FQNEAQ (reference sequence). The CDR3 has 11 residues. CDR3 in DNA: TGTGCCAGCAGGAACGGGGGTGGCTACACCTTC. This gives the protein CASRNGGGYTF. Full variable domain (missing parts from reference TRBV7-9 and TRBJ1-2): DTGVSQNPRHKITKRGQNVTFRCDPISEHNRLYWYRQTLGQGPEFLTYFQNEAQLEKSRLLSDRFSAERPKGSFSTLEIQRTEQGDSAMYLCASRNGGGYTFGSGTRLTVV.

The chain combines TRBV27 with TRBJ2-3, with D unresolved. Germline CDR1 reads MNHEY; CDR2 reads SMNVEV (reference sequence). The V gene lost 0 bases and the J gene lost 2 bases, with 15 bases spanning the gap. The CDR3 spans 17 residues. In DNA form, the CDR3 reads TGTGCCAGCAGTTTATCGGTCGACACTTTCACCACAGATACGCAGTATTTT. Encoded protein: CASSLSVDTFTTDTQYF.

This chain connects TRBV19 to TRBJ2-6; D is unclear. The CDR3 is made up of 15 amino acids. The V end lost 3 bases, the J end lost 1 base, and 7 bases lay between the germline ends. Germline V lookup: CDR1 LNHDA, CDR2 SQIVND (reference sequence). The CDR3 reads CASSISGSGANVLTF. CDR3 DNA sequence: TGTGCCAGTAGTATCTCAGGATCTGGGGCCAACGTCCTGACTTTC.